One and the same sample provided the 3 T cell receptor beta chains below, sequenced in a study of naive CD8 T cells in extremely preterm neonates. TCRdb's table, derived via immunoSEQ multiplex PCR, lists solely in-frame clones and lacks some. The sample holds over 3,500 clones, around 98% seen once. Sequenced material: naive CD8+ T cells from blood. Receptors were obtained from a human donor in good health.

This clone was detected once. For the CDR3, the DNA is TGTGCCAGCAGGACCGTGGATGGACTTTTTCCCGGGGAGCTGTTTTTT. This encodes CASRTVDGLFPGELFF. The rearrangement uses TRBV7-3 and TRBJ2-2, with D possibly TRBD2 on 5 matching bases. CDR1 and CDR2 from the germline V gene are SGHTA and FQGTGA. Trimming cost V 6 bases and J 6 bases, with 20 bases left between them. The CDR3 totals 16 residues. Filled out from reference TRBV7-3 and TRBJ2-2, the complete variable domain reads GAGVSQTPSNKVTEKGKYVELRCDPISGHTALYWYRQSLGQGPEFLIYFQGTGAADDSGLPNDRFFAVRPEGSVSTLKIQRTERGDSAVYLCASRTVDGLFPGELFFGEGSRLTVL.

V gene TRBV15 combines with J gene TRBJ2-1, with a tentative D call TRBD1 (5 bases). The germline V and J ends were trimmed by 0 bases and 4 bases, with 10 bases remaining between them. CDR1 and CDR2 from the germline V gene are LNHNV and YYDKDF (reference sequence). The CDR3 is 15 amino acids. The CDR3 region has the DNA TGTGCCACCAGCAGAGATCTTTCAGGGTACAATGAGCAGTTCTTC. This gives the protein CATSRDLSGYNEQFF.

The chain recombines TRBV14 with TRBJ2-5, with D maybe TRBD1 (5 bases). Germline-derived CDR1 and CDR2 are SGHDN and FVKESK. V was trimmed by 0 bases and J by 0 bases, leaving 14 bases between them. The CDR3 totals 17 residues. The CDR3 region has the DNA TGTGCCAGCAGCCAAGAGTATCAGGGATTGTACCAAGAGACCCAGTACTTC. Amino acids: CASSQEYQGLYQETQYF.